This T cell receptor (beta chain) is from a study of T cell responses to AZD1222 COVID-19 vaccine. General study results and limits: Repertoires were collected only later (after the peak T cell response had occurred). At 160-218 and 743-854, vaccine-associated CD4 TCRs were dominant, and they spanned spike. Clonal diversity was possibly underestimated; the donors were predominantly white British and more often female.

Only one count was recorded for this clone. Antigen unknown. The repertoire was sequenced with immunoSEQ multiplex PCR; TCRdb's copy has only in-frame clones and lacks some. Of about 100,000 clones listed, around nine tenths are singletons. The CDR3 length is 13 residues. The V end was cut by 8 bases, the J end by 0 bases, with 11 bases between. Looked up from germline, CDR1 is ENHRY and CDR2 is SYGVKD. Sequencing used peripheral blood, obtained on day 0 of AZD1222 vaccination. The sequence derives from an adult in good health. The chain couples TRBV10-3 to TRBJ2-7; perhaps TRBD2 as D (6 bases). The CDR3 spells CAIGTDYSYEQYF. In DNA form, the CDR3 reads TGTGCCATCGGAACGGACTACTCCTACGAGCAGTACTTC.